The clone carrying this T cell receptor (beta chain) showed up just once. Original methodology: How many nucleated cells were present was estimated from reference gene primer amplification. Produced via immunoSEQ multiplex PCR; TCRdb's table is partial and in-frame only. Clonal size and the V and J genes are those of that table, whereas D and trimming came from the DNA. The sample contains tens of thousands of clones, over 60% of which appear only once. This specimen comes from a study of blood T cell repertoires in COVID-19. Study background: Samples came from the United States, Italy and Spain, spanning acute and convalescent COVID-19. The cDNA or gDNA used as material had been derived from T cells, B-cell-depleted T cells, or PBMCs.

Sequencing used peripheral blood. The sequence came from a human donor in a cohort sampled during active COVID-19.

The DNA of the CDR3 is TGCAGCGTTGAACCCGGGCTAGCGGGAGGACCGAAGCAGTTCTTC. It yields the protein CSVEPGLAGGPKQFF. The chain combines TRBV29-1 with TRBJ2-1; 11 bases match TRBD2. The CDR3 contains 15 residues. Trimming cost V 2 bases and J 11 bases; bases outside gene matches: 11. Per the germline V gene, CDR1 is SQVTM and CDR2 is ANQGSEA.